The 14 T cell receptor beta chains below come from one sample, sequenced in a study of blood T cell repertoires in COVID-19 (dated by TCRdb to 2018 to 2020). Libraries were built with the immunoSEQ multiplex PCR assay. Drawn from immuneACCESS, this table holds only the in-frame rearrangements with V and J called that TCRdb kept. Clones are partly lost; checked studies trace under half to an unresolved V gene and leave the rest unexplained. The sample includes 120,000 or so clones, with around 85% observed a single time. About 15% of the sample rests with the top ten. What was sequenced was peripheral blood. These receptors originate from a woman in her 50s with acute or convalescent COVID-19.

V and J are TRBV13 and TRBJ1-6; D gene unclear. Deletions cut 3 bases from V and 10 bases from J, with 22 bases between. The germline CDR1 and CDR2 sequences are PRHDT and FYEKMQ (reference sequence). The CDR3 covers 17 residues. CDR3 region: CASSFPSRGSVASPLHF. In nucleotides, the CDR3 is TGTGCCAGCAGCTTCCCCTCACGAGGGAGCGTAGCCTCACCCCTCCACTTT.

This sequence joins TRBV5-4 and TRBJ2-7; 10 nucleotides match TRBD2. Germline V gene data show CDR1 as SGHNT and CDR2 as YYREEE (reference sequence). The CDR3 sequence is 15 residues long. The V and J ends lost 4 bases and 0 bases, in that order; junction bases with no gene match: 4. CDR3 sequence: CASSTGLAASYEQYF. The CDR3 bases are TGTGCCAGCAGCACTGGACTAGCGGCCTCCTACGAGCAGTACTTC.

The chain uses TRBV6-4 and TRBJ1-2, with 8 bases lining up with TRBD1. CDR1 is MRHNA and CDR2 is SNTAGT in the germline V gene. The V segment lost 6 bases and the J segment 2 bases; nucleotides outside the gene matches: 8. The CDR3 is made up of 15 amino acids. The CDR3 coding sequence is TGTGCCAGCAGCGCCGGAGGACAGGGCAACTATGGCTACACCTTC. This gives the protein CASSAGGQGNYGYTF.

A few counts support this clone. This rearrangement joins TRBV18 to TRBJ1-3; 7 bases align to TRBD1. Germline CDR1 is KGHSH and CDR2 is LQKENI. This CDR3 is built from 15 residues. With V trimmed by 6 bases and J by 0 bases, 5 bases remained unmatched. The CDR3 reads CASSDGTDSGNTIYF. Here the CDR3 DNA reads TGTGCCAGCTCCGACGGGACAGACTCTGGAAACACCATATATTTT.

V and J are TRBV7-8 and TRBJ1-5, with D hard to call. V lost 3 bases and J lost 11, with 11 bases in between. The CDR3 sequence is 12 residues long. The germline gives CDR1 SGHVS, CDR2 FQNEAQ. CDR3 sequence reads: CASSFEVPTQHF. The CDR3 DNA reads TGTGCCAGCAGCTTTGAGGTGCCGACCCAGCATTTT. Filled out from reference TRBV7-8 and TRBJ1-5, the complete variable domain reads GAGVSQSPRYKVAKRGQDVALRCDPISGHVSLFWYQQALGQGPEFLTYFQNEAQLDKSGLPSDRFFAERPEGSVSTLKIQRTQQEDSAVYLCASSFEVPTQHFGDGTRLSIL.

This clone is a singleton in its sample. The rearrangement joins TRBV6-5 to TRBJ2-1; 9 bases map to TRBD2. V shed 6 bases and J 9 bases; nucleotides not matched to a gene: 6. This CDR3 is built from 13 residues. Per the germline V gene, CDR1 is MNHEY and CDR2 is SVGAGI. CDR3 sequence: CASSQGLAAEQFF. The DNA of the CDR3 is TGTGCCAGCAGCCAGGGACTAGCAGCTGAGCAGTTCTTC.

At least ten counts were recorded for this clone. The CDR3 sequence is CASSFWTGALRPLHF. The DNA of the CDR3 is TGTGCCAGCAGTTTTTGGACAGGGGCTTTGAGGCCCCTCCACTTT. This chain connects TRBV27 to TRBJ1-6; 9 bases match TRBD1. The germline V gene encodes CDR1 MNHEY and CDR2 SMNVEV (reference sequence). The J segment lost 13 bases and the V segment lost 3 bases, leaving 10 bases of the junction unmatched. The CDR3 spans 15 residues.

V is TRBV28 and J is TRBJ1-1, with 9 bases matching TRBD1. The CDR3 is 15 amino acids. Trimming removed 5 bases from V and 4 bases from J; junction bases left unmatched: 8. Germline V gene sequence: CDR1 MDHEN, CDR2 SYDVKM. The CDR3 here is CASSAYTGGGTEAFF. CDR3 in DNA: TGTGCCAGCAGTGCTTACACAGGGGGCGGCACTGAAGCTTTCTTT.

This clone was seen only a few times. The chain joins TRBV30 to TRBJ2-6, with D perhaps matching TRBD2 (5 bases). Germline V lookup: CDR1 GTSNPN, CDR2 SVGIG (reference sequence). Trimming cost V 7 bases and J 3 bases, with 16 bases left between them. The CDR3 has 15 residues. The CDR3, as DNA: TGTGCCTCCCCATACACGGGATTTGGGGCCAACGTCCTGACTTTC. As protein: CASPYTGFGANVLTF.

The chain combines TRBV28 with TRBJ2-1, with 13 positions matching TRBD2. After removal of 2 bases from V and 5 bases from J, the junction contained 0 bases not matched to a gene. CDR1 is MDHEN and CDR2 is SYDVKM in the germline V gene. This CDR3 has 15 amino acids. CDR3 sequence (DNA): TGTGCCAGCAGTTTAGGGACTAGCGGGGACAATGAGCAGTTCTTC. Protein sequence: CASSLGTSGDNEQFF.

The rearrangement links TRBV7-3 to TRBJ2-3; TRBD2 aligns across 10 bases. V lost 4 bases to trimming and J lost 4 bases; unmatched junction nucleotides: 5. This CDR3 contains 15 residues. Germline loops: CDR1 SGHTA, CDR2 FQGTGA. The CDR3 loop reads CASSSSGGFSDTQYF. CDR3 sequence (DNA): TGTGCCAGCAGCTCTAGCGGGGGTTTTTCAGATACGCAGTATTTT.

The chain couples TRBV6-1 to TRBJ1-5; D gene uncertain. Germline lookup yields CDR1 MNHNS and CDR2 SASEGT. Trimming left V 2 bases short and J 6 bases short, with 8 bases between. CDR3 length: 13 amino acids. The CDR3 region has the DNA TGTGCCAGCAGTGAACGGGTCTCTCAGCCCCAGCATTTT. Its translation is CASSERVSQPQHF.

CDR3 in amino acids: CASSQEEGRNQPQHF. Written as DNA, the CDR3 is TGTGCCAGCAGCCAAGAGGAGGGACGCAATCAGCCCCAGCATTTT. The rearrangement joins TRBV4-2 to TRBJ1-5; tentative D call: TRBD1 (5 bases). V lost 0 bases and J lost 2, with 8 bases in between. The CDR3 extends over 15 amino acids. Per the germline V gene, CDR1 is LGHNA and CDR2 is YNFKEQ.

V gene TRBV19 combines with J gene TRBJ1-5; the D is unclear. Germline V CDR1 and CDR2: LNHDA, SQIVND (reference sequence). This CDR3 spans 15 amino acids. V was shortened by 3 bases and J by 0 bases, with 9 bases between the two germline ends. The CDR3 loop reads CASSIQHSSNQPQHF. Written as DNA, the CDR3 is TGTGCCAGTAGTATCCAGCACAGTAGCAATCAGCCCCAGCATTTT.